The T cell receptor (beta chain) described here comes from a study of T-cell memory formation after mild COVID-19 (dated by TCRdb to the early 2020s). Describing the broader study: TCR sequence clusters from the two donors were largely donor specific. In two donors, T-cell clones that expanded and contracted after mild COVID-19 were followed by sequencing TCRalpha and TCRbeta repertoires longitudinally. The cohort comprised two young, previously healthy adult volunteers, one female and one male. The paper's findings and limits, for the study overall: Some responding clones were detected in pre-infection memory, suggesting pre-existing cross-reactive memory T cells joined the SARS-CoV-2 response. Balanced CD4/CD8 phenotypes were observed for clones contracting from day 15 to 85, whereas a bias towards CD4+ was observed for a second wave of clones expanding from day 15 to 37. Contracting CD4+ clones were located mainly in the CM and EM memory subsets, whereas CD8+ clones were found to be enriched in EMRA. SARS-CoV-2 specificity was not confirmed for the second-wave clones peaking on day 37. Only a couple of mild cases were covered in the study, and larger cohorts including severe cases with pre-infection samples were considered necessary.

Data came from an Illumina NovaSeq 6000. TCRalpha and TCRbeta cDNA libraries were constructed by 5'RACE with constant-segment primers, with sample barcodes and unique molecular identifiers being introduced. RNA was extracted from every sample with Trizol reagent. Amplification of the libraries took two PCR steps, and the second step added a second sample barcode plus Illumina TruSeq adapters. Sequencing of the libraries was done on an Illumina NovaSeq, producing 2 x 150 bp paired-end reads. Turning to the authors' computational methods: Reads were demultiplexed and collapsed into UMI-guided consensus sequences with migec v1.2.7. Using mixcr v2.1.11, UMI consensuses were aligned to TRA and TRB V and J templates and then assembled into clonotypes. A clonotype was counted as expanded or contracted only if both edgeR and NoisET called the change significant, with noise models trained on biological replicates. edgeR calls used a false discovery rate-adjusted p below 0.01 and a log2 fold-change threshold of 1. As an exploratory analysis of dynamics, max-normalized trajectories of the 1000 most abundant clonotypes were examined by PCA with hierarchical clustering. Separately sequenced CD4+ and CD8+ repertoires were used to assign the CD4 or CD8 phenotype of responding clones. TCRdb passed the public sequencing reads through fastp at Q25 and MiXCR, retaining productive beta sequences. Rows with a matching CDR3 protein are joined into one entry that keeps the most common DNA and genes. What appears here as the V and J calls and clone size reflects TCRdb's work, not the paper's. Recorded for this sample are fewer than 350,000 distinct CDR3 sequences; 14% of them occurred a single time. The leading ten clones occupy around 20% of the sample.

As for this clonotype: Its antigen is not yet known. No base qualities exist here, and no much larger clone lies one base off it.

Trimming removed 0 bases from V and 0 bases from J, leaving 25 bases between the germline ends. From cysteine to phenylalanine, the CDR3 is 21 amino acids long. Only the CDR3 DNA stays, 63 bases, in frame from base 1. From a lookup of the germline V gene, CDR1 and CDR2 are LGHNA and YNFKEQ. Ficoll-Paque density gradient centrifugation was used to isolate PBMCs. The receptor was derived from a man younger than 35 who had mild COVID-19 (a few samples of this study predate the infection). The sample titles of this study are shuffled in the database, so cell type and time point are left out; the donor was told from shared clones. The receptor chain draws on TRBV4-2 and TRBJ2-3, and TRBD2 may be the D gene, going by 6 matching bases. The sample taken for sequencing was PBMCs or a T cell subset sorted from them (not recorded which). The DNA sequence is TGTGCCAGCAGCCAAGAGGTCGGCCTATGGGGGGAATCGACTAGCACAGATACGCAGTATTTT. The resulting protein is CASSQEVGLWGESTSTDTQYF.